Reported below is one TCR beta chain. Antigen unknown. The study ran its PCR with 60 Vbeta and 13 Jbeta primers. Produced via immunoSEQ multiplex PCR; TCRdb's table is partial and in-frame only. The table includes roughly 200,000 clones, about 87% detected once. Germline loops: CDR1 MDHEN, CDR2 SYDVKM. The ends were cut back, 4 bases at V and 4 bases at J, with 34 bases in the middle. The CDR3 loop spans 21 amino acids. This record belongs to a study of cytomegalovirus exposure and HLA in healthy donors. Study summary: Previous work identified 120 million or so unique TCR beta sequences from around 200 million T cells. Approximately 77 million unique TCRs from HLA-typed donors were held in an early release of data. Notes on the study in general: Indistinguishable V segments, including TRBV6-2 and TRBV6-3, were excluded. Later examination showed HLA-associated TCR beta chains had greater clonal expansion than equally common others.

The chain recombines TRBV28 with TRBJ2-5, with a weak D call TRBD2 (7 bases). Sample: PBMCs. The receptor was isolated from a man younger than 45 in good health and CMV-seronegative. The CDR3: CASSSTLASSLGGGPGETQYF. The CDR3 bases are TGTGCCAGCAGTTCCACCCTAGCCTCCTCTTTGGGGGGGGGCCCGGGAGAGACCCAGTACTTC.